This TCR beta chain was captured by sequencing in a study of shared clonotypes between healthy human individuals. This clone has a handful of counts. Assay used: immunoSEQ multiplex PCR; TCRdb lists only in-frame clones, some missing. The sample has over a million clones, 75% to 85% seen once. Sequenced: memory CD4+ T cells from PBMCs. Subset noted: CD45RA-negative fraction. The sequence came from a man younger than 35 in good health. Some clones in this sample may be carry-over from other donors' samples.

CDR3 amino acids: CASSQEDRPLYGYTF. The CDR3 coding sequence is TGTGCCAGCAGCCAAGAGGACAGACCCCTCTATGGCTACACCTTC. The rearrangement joins TRBV5-4 to TRBJ1-2, with D possibly matching TRBD1 (6 bases). The CDR3 loop spans 15 amino acids. Per germline, CDR1 SGHNT and CDR2 YYREEE (reference sequence). V lost 4 bases and J 4 bases, leaving 17 bases between the germline ends.